These T cell receptor beta chains were read from a single sample in a study of T-cell reconstitution after alpha-beta-depleted transplantation in children. TCRdb independently ran MiXCR on the PCR reads; one entry per CDR3 protein. The sample includes just over 950,000 distinct CDR3 sequences, less than 30% of them seen just once. The sample was PBMCs, mostly from graft donor cells, taken 360 days after TCRalphabeta/CD19-depleted stem cell transplant. The receptors come from a boy in the first two years of life who had a stem cell transplant for SCID, so the T cells may come from the graft donor. CDR3s include the opening cysteine and the closing phenylalanine or tryptophan. A D gene is named only where the DNA matches it firmly. Clone size is shown for a subset of rows, as once, few, many or a class of expanded clone.

>TRBV11-2|TRBJ1-2|-|-
TGTGCCAGCAGCTTTGAAAGGGGAGGACCTTATGGCTACACCTTC
CASSFERGGPYGYTF
>TRBV7-9|TRBJ1-2|-|-
TGTGCCAGCAGCTTAAATGGGGAAGGGCATGGCTACACCTTC
CASSLNGEGHGYTF
>TRBV4-2|TRBJ2-7|-|-
TGTGCCAGCAGCCGGGATCTAGCGCTCCTCTACGAGCAGTACTTC
CASSRDLALLYEQYF
>TRBV5-1|TRBJ2-1|TRBD1|few
TGCGCCAGCAGCTTGGTCCTTGGGACAGGGAACAATGAGCAGTTCTTC
CASSLVLGTGNNEQFF
>TRBV7-3|TRBJ2-3|-|few
TGTGCCAGCAGCTTAAAAGGGGCCGGGGGAAATTTAATTGCGAATACGCAGTATTTT
CASSLKGAGGNLIANTQYF
>TRBV10-3|TRBJ2-1|-|few
TGTGCCATCAACAGGGCCAGGGACCACAATGAGCAGTTCTTC
CAINRARDHNEQFF
>TRBV5-1|TRBJ1-1|-|-
TGCGCCAGCAGCTTGAGACGATCGAACACTGAAGCTTTCTTT
CASSLRRSNTEAFF
>TRBV9|TRBJ2-4|TRBD2|few
TGTGCCAGCAGCGTAGCTTGGGGCGGGGGCAAAAACATTCAGTACTTC
CASSVAWGGGKNIQYF
>TRBV12-3/TRBV12-4|TRBJ1-5|-|-
TGTGCCAGCAGTTTATTGGGGGGTAATGGTCAGCCCCAGCATTTT
CASSLLGGNGQPQHF
>TRBV12-3/TRBV12-4|TRBJ1-6|-|-
TGTGCCAGCAGTTTCGGTCAATTGTACGATAATTCACCCCTCCACTTT
CASSFGQLYDNSPLHF
>TRBV12-3/TRBV12-4|TRBJ2-1|-|-
TGTGCCAGCAGCCCAACAGCGTTCAATGAGCAGTTCTTC
CASSPTAFNEQFF
>TRBV12-3/TRBV12-4|TRBJ2-7|-|few
TGTGCCAGCAGTTCCGACAGGTCCTCCTACGAGCAGTACTTC
CASSSDRSSYEQYF
>TRBV6-5|TRBJ2-5|-|-
TGTGCCAGCAGTTATGGAGCTCTTCGCGAGACCCAGTACTTC
CASSYGALRETQYF
>TRBV12-3/TRBV12-4|TRBJ2-5|-|few
TGTGCCAGCAGCCCGAAGGGCAGGGTGACCGGACAAGAGACCCAGTACTTC
CASSPKGRVTGQETQYF
>TRBV6-5|TRBJ2-5|-|-
TGTGCCAGCAGTTACGGGGTGTCCAGGGACCAAGAGACCCAGTACTTC
CASSYGVSRDQETQYF
>TRBV6-1|TRBJ1-5|-|-
TGTGCCAGCAGACGTACGACAGATAGCAATCAGCCCCAGCATTTT
CASRRTTDSNQPQHF
>TRBV7-2|TRBJ1-5|TRBD1|few
TGTGCCAGCAGCATACAGGGGCAAAATCAGCCCCAGCATTTT
CASSIQGQNQPQHF
>TRBV24-1|TRBJ2-3|-|few
TGTGCCACGTCTACGGGGGGCAAAGATACGCAGTATTTT
CATSTGGKDTQYF
>TRBV29-1|TRBJ2-5|TRBD1|-
TGCAGCGTGAGACCCCGGGACAGCCAAGAGACCCAGTACTTC
CSVRPRDSQETQYF
>TRBV10-3|TRBJ1-1|-|few
TGTGCCATCAGTGCGAAGGGGTTGAACACTGAAGCTTTCTTT
CAISAKGLNTEAFF
>TRBV28|TRBJ2-1|-|-
TGTGCCAGCAGTTCCAGGGACGTGAGGAACCAGGGGGGTAATGAGCAGTTCTTC
CASSSRDVRNQGGNEQFF
>TRBV15|TRBJ2-5|TRBD1|-
TGTGCCACCAGCACCTGGGGGACAGCAGAAGAGACCCAGTACTTC
CATSTWGTAEETQYF
>TRBV20-1|TRBJ2-3|-|few
TGCAGTGCTAGAGATCGGTGGGCCCGCACAGATACGCAGTATTTT
CSARDRWARTDTQYF
>TRBV28|TRBJ1-1|TRBD1|few
TGTGCCAGCAGTTCGGGGACAGGGGGCGCGAACACTGAAGCTTTCTTT
CASSSGTGGANTEAFF
>TRBV12-3/TRBV12-4|TRBJ2-5|-|few
TGTGCCAGCACAATACAGGGAGCGGGGACCCAGTACTTC
CASTIQGAGTQYF
>TRBV29-1|TRBJ1-2|-|-
TGCAGCGTTAGTAAGGGGACCTCGCGGGGCTACACCTTC
CSVSKGTSRGYTF
>TRBV10-3|TRBJ2-1|TRBD2|-
TGTGCCATCAGATGGGACACCACTAGCGGGGGGAGCTACAATGAGCAGTTCTTC
CAIRWDTTSGGSYNEQFF
>TRBV10-3|TRBJ2-2|TRBD2|-
TGTGCCATCAGTGGGCTAGCGGGGGGTACCGGGGAGCTGTTTTTT
CAISGLAGGTGELFF
>TRBV5-6|TRBJ1-1|-|-
TGTGCCAGCAGCTGGCCCCCGCTGCGTAGCATGAACACTGAAGCTTTCTTT
CASSWPPLRSMNTEAFF
>TRBV6-5|TRBJ2-4|-|few
TGTGCCAGCAGTTACCCGCCCGAGAGCGTTAACATTCAGTACTTC
CASSYPPESVNIQYF
>TRBV20-1|TRBJ2-7|-|-
TGCAGTGCTAGAGATCTTAAAGGGGGGGCCGGAAACGAGCAGTACTTC
CSARDLKGGAGNEQYF
>TRBV12-3/TRBV12-4|TRBJ1-2|-|-
TGTGCCAGCAGTTTCGAAATGGGCTATGGCTACACCTTC
CASSFEMGYGYTF
>TRBV25-1|TRBJ1-1|-|few
TGTGCCAGCAGTGTAGCCGGGGCGTCTGAAGCTTTCTTT
CASSVAGASEAFF
>TRBV6-1|TRBJ2-3|TRBD1|-
TGTGCCAGCAGGCCCGGACAGGGGCGATATACGCAGTATTTT
CASRPGQGRYTQYF
>TRBV7-7|TRBJ2-2|-|-
TGTGCCAGCAGCTTACACCCTGGGACCCCGGGACACAAGACCGGGGAGCTGTTTTTT
CASSLHPGTPGHKTGELFF
>TRBV3-1|TRBJ2-7|-|-
TGTGCCAGCAGCCCTTATTCTTCTCGGAGCTCTACTCCCTACGAGCAGTACTTC
CASSPYSSRSSTPYEQYF
>TRBV7-3|TRBJ2-5|-|few
TGTGCCAGCAGCTCCCCGGGACTCCGTACATTTTACTTC
CASSSPGLRTFYF
>TRBV7-3|TRBJ2-3|TRBD2|-
TGTGCCAGCAGCCCTGCGGGGGGCCTTCAGGCAGATACGCAGTATTTT
CASSPAGGLQADTQYF
>TRBV5-1|TRBJ2-7|-|-
TGCGCCAGCAGCTTGGAGGCCAGATTATCCTACGAGCAGTACTTC
CASSLEARLSYEQYF
>TRBV15|TRBJ2-2|-|many
TGTGCCACCAGCACGGAGTTCACCGGGGAGCTGTTTTTT
CATSTEFTGELFF
>TRBV9|TRBJ1-3|-|-
TGTGCCAGCAGCGTAGAGCTCGGCAGGACCATATATTTT
CASSVELGRTIYF
>TRBV7-2|TRBJ1-1|TRBD1|few
TGTGCCAGCAGCTTTACACAGGGGACCATGAACACTGAAGCTTTCTTT
CASSFTQGTMNTEAFF
>TRBV12-3/TRBV12-4|TRBJ1-2|TRBD1|-
TGTGCCAGCACCCTAGGTCTGGGACAGTACTATGGCTACACCTTC
CASTLGLGQYYGYTF
>TRBV12-3/TRBV12-4|TRBJ2-5|-|-
TGTGCCAGCAGTTTTATAAGGGGGGAGACCCAGTACTTC
CASSFIRGETQYF
>TRBV18|TRBJ2-1|-|-
TGTGCCAGCTCACCACCGAGGGGCTCCTACAATGAGCAGTTCTTC
CASSPPRGSYNEQFF
>TRBV2|TRBJ1-6|-|few
TGTGCCAGCAGTGAAGGCGGGGTTCTAGGTTCACCCCTCCACTTT
CASSEGGVLGSPLHF
>TRBV10-3|TRBJ2-1|-|-
TGTGCCATCAGTGAGACCTACAATGAGCAGTTCTTC
CAISETYNEQFF
>TRBV10-3|TRBJ2-7|TRBD1|-
TGTGCCATCAGTGAGTCTTTGACAGGGCCGAGCTCCTACGAGCAGTACTTC
CAISESLTGPSSYEQYF
>TRBV5-1|TRBJ2-3|TRBD2|few
TGCGCCAGCAGGCCCGACATGGGACTAGCGACCACAGATACGCAGTATTTT
CASRPDMGLATTDTQYF
>TRBV5-1|TRBJ2-7|-|-
TGCGCCAGCAGCTTGGATGCTGGCTCCTACGAGCAGTACTTC
CASSLDAGSYEQYF
>TRBV5-6|TRBJ2-1|TRBD1|-
TGTGCCAGCAGCGCCGGGACAGGGGGGTGGGATGAGCAGTTCTTC
CASSAGTGGWDEQFF
>TRBV4-3|TRBJ1-2|-|-
TGCGCCAGCAGCCAATTTCGCGGGGGAGGTGGCTACACCTTC
CASSQFRGGGGYTF
>TRBV4-1|TRBJ2-1|-|-
TGCGCCAGCAGCCAAGAGGAGCCATTAGATTACAATGAGCAGTTCTTC
CASSQEEPLDYNEQFF
>TRBV6-1|TRBJ1-3|-|few
TGTGCCAGCAGTCCCGGACAGAGCTCTGGAAACACCATATATTTT
CASSPGQSSGNTIYF
>TRBV6-1|TRBJ2-7|TRBD1|few
TGTGCCAGCAGTAAGCCGGGACAGGGGTCCTACGAGCAGTACTTC
CASSKPGQGSYEQYF
>TRBV6-5|TRBJ2-2|-|-
TGTGCCAGCAGTTACGCCTTAGGCCGGGAGCTGTTTTTT
CASSYALGRELFF
>TRBV27|TRBJ2-1|-|few
TGTGCCAGCACACCTCTGACGGGGGGCGGGTACAATGAGCAGTTCTTC
CASTPLTGGGYNEQFF